These 24 T cell receptor beta chains originate from one sample sequenced in a study of cytomegalovirus exposure and HLA in healthy donors. PCR primers comprised 60 Vbeta and 13 Jbeta primers. Here immunoSEQ multiplex PCR was the method, and the copy in TCRdb shows in-frame clones only, minus some. The sample includes under 150,000 clones, about four fifths of them seen just once. Specimen: PBMCs. These TCRs come from a woman aged 18-29 years in good health and CMV-seronegative.

The sample holds a few counts of this clone. This chain's CDR3 is CASSTQGSNGANVLTF. For the CDR3, the DNA is TGTGCCAGCAGCACACAGGGGTCTAACGGGGCCAACGTCCTGACTTTC. The V call is TRBV7-3, the J call TRBJ2-6, with TRBD1 matching 7 bases. CDR1 and CDR2 (germline): SGHTA, FQGTGA. V shed 5 bases, J shed 4 bases, and the junction held 8 bases outside the gene matches. This CDR3 comprises 16 residues. Drawing the rest from reference TRBV7-3 and TRBJ2-6, the complete variable domain is GAGVSQTPSNKVTEKGKYVELRCDPISGHTALYWYRQSLGQGPEFLIYFQGTGAADDSGLPNDRFFAVRPEGSVSTLKIQRTERGDSAVYLCASSTQGSNGANVLTFGAGSRLTVL.

This chain links TRBV5-8 with TRBJ1-5; D unclear. Trimming removed 0 bases from V and 0 bases from J, with 7 bases in between. The germline CDR1 and CDR2 sequences are SGHTS and YDEGEE. This CDR3 contains 15 residues. The CDR3 coding sequence is TGTGCCAGCAGCTTGGGGCAGTATAGCAATCAGCCCCAGCATTTT. Translating gives CASSLGQYSNQPQHF.

This clone appeared a few times. The chain uses TRBV28 and TRBJ1-4, with D possibly TRBD1 on 5 matching bases. The V end lost 7 bases, the J end lost 8 bases, and 14 bases lay between the germline ends. Germline V gene sequence: CDR1 MDHEN, CDR2 SYDVKM. The CDR3 spans 13 residues. The CDR3 sequence: CASKGGVGEKLFF. DNA for the CDR3: TGTGCCAGCAAAGGAGGGGTTGGGGAAAAACTGTTTTTT.

The rearrangement links TRBV2 to TRBJ2-3; D unclear. This CDR3 comprises 15 residues. Trimming took off 11 bases at V and 0 bases at J, with 18 bases between the two ends. CDR1 SNHLY and CDR2 FYNNEI come from the germline V gene. The CDR3 nucleotides read TGTGCCTTCAGTAGGAGAGGCCAAAGCACAGATACGCAGTATTTT. Its translation is CAFSRRGQSTDTQYF.

The rearrangement uses TRBV5-5 and TRBJ1-6; 7 bases line up with TRBD1. Germline V gene sequence: CDR1 SGHKS, CDR2 YYEKEE (reference sequence). After removal of 4 bases from V and 9 bases from J, the junction contained 10 bases not matched to a gene. The CDR3 sequence is 15 residues long. CDR3 in amino acids: CASSTTGAASSPLHF. CDR3 bases: TGTGCCAGCAGCACAACAGGGGCGGCTAGTTCACCCCTCCACTTT.

This rearrangement joins TRBV6-5 to TRBJ2-7; D is unresolved. Germline loops: CDR1 MNHEY, CDR2 SVGAGI. CDR3 length: 14 amino acids. Trimming took off 4 bases at V and 6 bases at J, with 16 bases between the two ends. The CDR3 is CASSSPQSLGEQYF. The CDR3 region has the DNA TGTGCCAGCAGTTCGCCCCAGTCTCTAGGCGAGCAGTACTTC.

This clone is a singleton in its sample. The rearrangement links TRBV6-4 to TRBJ2-3, with 7 bases that match TRBD1. The CDR3 loop spans 14 amino acids. Germline CDR1 is MRHNA and CDR2 is SNTAGT. V was clipped by 6 bases and J by 2 bases; unmatched bases: 5. CDR3 nucleotides: TGTGCCAGCAGACCGACAGGGAACACAGATACGCAGTATTTT. Protein product: CASRPTGNTDTQYF.

The chain couples TRBV7-8 to TRBJ2-3; D not certain. The CDR3 totals 13 residues. The germline V gene encodes CDR1 SGHVS and CDR2 FQNEAQ. Trimming removed 3 bases at V and 2 bases at J, with 6 bases between. The CDR3 loop is CASSFQATDTQYF. For the CDR3, the DNA is TGTGCCAGCAGCTTCCAGGCCACAGATACGCAGTATTTT.

The genes are TRBV4-1 and TRBJ1-2; 7 positions match TRBD1. Losses at the gene ends were 0 bases for V and 0 bases for J; bases not matched to a gene: 7. CDR1 and CDR2 from the germline V gene are MGHRA and YSYEKL. The CDR3 loop spans 17 amino acids. In nucleotides, the CDR3 is TGCGCCAGCAGCCAAGATGATTTAGGGACAGCTAACTATGGCTACACCTTC. This translates into CASSQDDLGTANYGYTF.

This rearrangement joins TRBV5-6 to TRBJ2-3, with TRBD1 matching 11 bases. V shed 2 bases and J 3 bases; nucleotides not matched to a gene: 2. The CDR3 totals 15 residues. The V gene's germline CDR1 is SGHDT and CDR2 YYEEEE. CDR3 bases: TGTGCCAGCAGCTTCCGGGACAGGGGGACAGATACGCAGTATTTT. Translation: CASSFRDRGTDTQYF.

The chain's CDR3 is CASSHRGNTEAFF. In DNA, the CDR3 is TGTGCCAGTAGTCACCGGGGGAACACTGAAGCTTTCTTT. The chain is built from TRBV19 and TRBJ1-1; D unclear. The CDR3 is made up of 13 amino acids. Trimming took off 5 bases at V and 1 base at J, with 8 bases between the two ends. Germline CDR1 and CDR2: LNHDA and SQIVND (reference sequence).

This clone was recorded only once. V gene TRBV7-6 combines with J gene TRBJ2-7, with D perhaps matching TRBD2 (5 bases). Germline CDR1 reads SGHVS; CDR2 reads FNYEAQ. V lost 1 base, J lost 0 bases, and 10 bases lay in between. CDR3 length equals 15 residues. The CDR3 DNA sequence: TGTGCCAGCAGCTTAGTGGCGGGTAACTCCTACGAGCAGTACTTC. It specifies CASSLVAGNSYEQYF.

This clone has only a few counts. The chain carries TRBV7-8 and TRBJ2-7; unclear D gene. The CDR3 sequence is 13 residues long. Trimming shortened V by 3 bases and J by 0 bases, and 6 bases separated the two germline ends. Germline CDR1 reads SGHVS; CDR2 reads FQNEAQ. This CDR3 reads CASSLSSSYEQYF. As DNA, the CDR3 is TGTGCCAGCAGCTTGTCGAGCTCCTACGAGCAGTACTTC.

The V and J genes are TRBV19 and TRBJ1-5, with 7 bases aligning to TRBD1. Losses at the gene ends were 7 bases for V and 2 bases for J; bases not matched to a gene: 11. The V gene's germline CDR1 is LNHDA and CDR2 SQIVND (reference sequence). The CDR3 consists of 16 residues. CDR3 nucleotides: TGTGCCAGTAACCAAGGAAGGACAGGAGGCAATCAGCCCCAGCATTTT. The encoded protein is CASNQGRTGGNQPQHF.

The gene calls are TRBV25-1 and TRBJ2-2, with 7 bases identical to TRBD1. CDR3 length: 14 residues. With 4 bases clipped from V and 3 bases from J, the junction kept 2 bases outside the gene matches. Germline values: CDR1 MGHDK, CDR2 SYGVNS. The CDR3 is CASSGQGDTGELFF. CDR3 sequence (DNA): TGTGCCAGCAGTGGGCAGGGGGACACCGGGGAGCTGTTTTTT.

The genes are TRBV19 and TRBJ1-5; 8 bases align to TRBD1. Germline loops: CDR1 LNHDA, CDR2 SQIVND (reference sequence). The CDR3 is 15 amino acids. Trimming at V came to 1 base and at J to 6 bases, leaving 5 bases not matched to a gene. CDR3 residues: CASSIGAGGSQPQHF. The CDR3 coding sequence is TGTGCCAGTAGTATAGGGGCAGGGGGCTCTCAGCCCCAGCATTTT.

The chain combines TRBV15 with TRBJ1-2, with 9 positions matching TRBD1. The V gene end was trimmed by 3 bases and the J gene end by 4 bases; junction bases not matched to a gene: 3. Germline V gene sequence: CDR1 LNHNV, CDR2 YYDKDF (reference sequence). CDR3 length: 14 residues. In DNA, the CDR3 is TGTGCCACCAGCAGCGGGACAGGGAGCTATGGCTACACCTTC. This codes for CATSSGTGSYGYTF.

The chain has TRBV5-1 and TRBJ1-5, with 12 bases aligning to TRBD1. Germline loops: CDR1 SGHRS, CDR2 YFSETQ. CDR3 length equals 16 residues. The trim removed 1 base at V and 6 bases at J, leaving 5 bases unmatched. The CDR3 spells CASSLSGQGAGQPQHF. The CDR3 coding sequence is TGCGCCAGCAGCTTGTCGGGACAGGGGGCAGGTCAGCCCCAGCATTTT.

The chain uses TRBV6-1 and TRBJ1-6; D is unresolved. In germline, CDR1 is MNHNS, CDR2 SASEGT. V lost 6 bases and J lost 7, with 4 bases in between. CDR3 length: 11 residues. CDR3 amino acids: CASRRNSPLHF. The DNA of the CDR3 is TGTGCCAGCAGGAGAAATTCACCCCTCCACTTT.

V and J are TRBV9 and TRBJ1-1; possible D gene TRBD1, 5 bases. Trimming removed 4 bases at V and 6 bases at J, with 31 bases between. Germline lookup yields CDR1 SGDLS and CDR2 YYNGEE. This CDR3 comprises 19 residues. The CDR3 loop reads CASSPPVTGGLGLSSEAFF. The CDR3 DNA follows: TGTGCCAGCAGCCCCCCCGTAACGGGGGGTCTCGGGTTGAGCTCTGAAGCTTTCTTT. The entire variable domain, with the rest obtained from reference TRBV9 and TRBJ1-1, is as follows: DSGVTQTPKHLITATGQRVTLRCSPRSGDLSVYWYQQSLDQGLQFLIQYYNGEERAKGNILERFSAQQFPDLHSELNLSSLELGDSALYFCASSPPVTGGLGLSSEAFFGQGTRLTVV.

The genes are TRBV5-1 and TRBJ1-1; D ambiguous. CDR3 length equals 15 residues. The V end was cut by 4 bases, the J end by 4 bases, with 17 bases between. Germline values: CDR1 SGHRS, CDR2 YFSETQ. CDR3 nucleotides: TGCGCCAGCAGCCCCACACCCGCGGGAGGCACTGAAGCTTTCTTT. As protein: CASSPTPAGGTEAFF.

The chain couples TRBV10-3 to TRBJ1-1; D is possibly TRBD1 (6 bases). Germline assignment: CDR1 ENHRY and CDR2 SYGVKD. The CDR3 totals 14 residues. V was shortened by 10 bases and J by 1 base, with 16 bases between the two germline ends. CDR3 coding DNA: TGTGCCACCCGACAGGCCCTCTCGAACACTGAAGCTTTCTTT. Translating it yields CATRQALSNTEAFF.

The CDR3 coding sequence is TGTGCCAGCAGTACCTCGGAGGGGAACACTGAAGCTTTCTTT. Encoded protein: CASSTSEGNTEAFF. The rearrangement links TRBV6-5 to TRBJ1-1, with D hard to call. Germline V gene lookup returns CDR1 MNHEY and CDR2 SVGAGI. V was cut by 5 bases and J by 1 base, with 11 bases left in between. CDR3 length equals 14 residues.

This clone was counted a few times. The genes are TRBV5-4 and TRBJ1-4; no firm D call. Per the germline V gene, CDR1 is SGHNT and CDR2 is YYREEE (reference sequence). The ends were cut back, 9 bases at V and 4 bases at J, with 13 bases in the middle. This CDR3 has 13 amino acids. CDR3 protein: CAIQRSVNEKLFF. The CDR3 bases are TGTGCCATCCAGAGGTCGGTTAATGAAAAACTGTTTTTT.